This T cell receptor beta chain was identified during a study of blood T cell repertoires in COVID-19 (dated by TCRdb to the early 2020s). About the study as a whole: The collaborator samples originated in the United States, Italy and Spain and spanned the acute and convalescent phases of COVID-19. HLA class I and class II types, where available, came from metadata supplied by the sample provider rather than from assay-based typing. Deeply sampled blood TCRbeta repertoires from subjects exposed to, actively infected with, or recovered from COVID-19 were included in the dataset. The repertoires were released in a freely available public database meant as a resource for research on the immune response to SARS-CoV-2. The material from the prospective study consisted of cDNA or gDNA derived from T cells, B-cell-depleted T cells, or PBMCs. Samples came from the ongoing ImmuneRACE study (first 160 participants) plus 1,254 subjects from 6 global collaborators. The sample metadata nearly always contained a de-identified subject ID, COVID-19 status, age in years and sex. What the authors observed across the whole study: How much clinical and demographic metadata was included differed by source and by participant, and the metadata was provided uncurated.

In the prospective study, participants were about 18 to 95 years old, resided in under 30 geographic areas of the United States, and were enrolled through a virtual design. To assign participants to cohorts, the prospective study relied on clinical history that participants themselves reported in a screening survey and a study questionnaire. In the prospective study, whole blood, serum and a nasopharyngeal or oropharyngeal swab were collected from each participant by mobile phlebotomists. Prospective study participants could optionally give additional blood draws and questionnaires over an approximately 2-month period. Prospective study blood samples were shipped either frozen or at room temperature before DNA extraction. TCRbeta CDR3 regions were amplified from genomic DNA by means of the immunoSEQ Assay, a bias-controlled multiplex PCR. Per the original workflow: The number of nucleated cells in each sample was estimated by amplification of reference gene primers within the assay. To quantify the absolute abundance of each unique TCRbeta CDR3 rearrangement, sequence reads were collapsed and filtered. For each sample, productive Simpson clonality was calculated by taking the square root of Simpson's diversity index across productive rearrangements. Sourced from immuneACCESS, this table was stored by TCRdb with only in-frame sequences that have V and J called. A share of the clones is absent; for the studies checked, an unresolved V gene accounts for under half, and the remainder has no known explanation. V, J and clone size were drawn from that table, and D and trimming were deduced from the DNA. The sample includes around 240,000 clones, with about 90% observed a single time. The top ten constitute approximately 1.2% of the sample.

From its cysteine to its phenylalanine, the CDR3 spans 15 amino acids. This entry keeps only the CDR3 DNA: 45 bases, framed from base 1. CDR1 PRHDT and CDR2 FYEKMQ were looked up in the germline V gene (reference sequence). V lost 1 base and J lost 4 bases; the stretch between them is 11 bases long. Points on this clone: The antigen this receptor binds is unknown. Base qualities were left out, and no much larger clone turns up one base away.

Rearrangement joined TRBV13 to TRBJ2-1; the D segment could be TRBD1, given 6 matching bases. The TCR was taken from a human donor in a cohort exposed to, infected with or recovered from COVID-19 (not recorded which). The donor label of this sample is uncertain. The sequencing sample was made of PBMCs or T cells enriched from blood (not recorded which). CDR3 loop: CASSLETGMYNEQFF. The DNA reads TGTGCCAGCAGCTTAGAGACAGGAATGTACAATGAGCAGTTCTTC.